Below, 11 T cell receptor beta chains from the same sample are listed, as sequenced in a study of metastatic and nonmetastatic thyroid tumors. TCRdb reanalyzed the PCR reads via MiXCR. The repertoire includes 90,000 or so clones, approximately 9% of them detected once, and 8.8% sits in the top ten. Each patient came to thyroid surgery without any prior treatment (of any kind). Sequencing input: blood. Every receptor here comes from a female donor with papillary thyroid cancer or a benign thyroid nodule (not recorded which). Some clones in this sample may be carry-over from other donors' samples.

This sequence joins TRBV20-1 and TRBJ1-5; D is ambiguous. The germline V gene encodes CDR1 DFQATT and CDR2 SNEGSKA (reference sequence). The CDR3 has 14 amino acids. Trimming cost V 1 base and J 0 bases, with 7 bases left between them. In DNA, the CDR3 is TGCAGTGCTAGAGGGGGAGTTAGCAATCAGCCCCAGCATTTT. Translation: CSARGGVSNQPQHF.

This clone was counted many times. The J gene is TRBJ2-5, the V gene TRBV7-9; D remains unclear. The CDR3 is 13 residues long. V was clipped by 1 base and J by 5 bases, with 8 bases between them. The germline gives CDR1 SEHNR, CDR2 FQNEAQ (reference sequence). CDR3: CASSLERVETQYF. Here the CDR3 DNA reads TGTGCCAGCAGCTTAGAAAGGGTGGAGACCCAGTACTTC.

In its sample, this clone was seen many times. V and J are TRBV7-8 and TRBJ1-2, with D possibly matching TRBD1 (6 bases). The germline CDR1 and CDR2 sequences are SGHVS and FQNEAQ. V lost 5 bases and J lost 5, with 12 bases in between. The CDR3 is 13 amino acids. This chain's CDR3 is CASSKDRSYGYTF. The CDR3 region has the DNA TGTGCCAGCAGCAAGGACAGATCGTATGGCTACACCTTC.

This clone appeared many times. The V and J genes are TRBV28 and TRBJ2-7; 10 bases agree with TRBD1. There are 12 residues in the CDR3. Unmatched junction bases numbered 1, after V lost 8 bases and J lost 3 bases. Per the germline V gene, CDR1 is MDHEN and CDR2 is SYDVKM. The DNA for the CDR3 is TGTGCCAGCGGGACAGGGGTCTACGAGCAGTACTTC. Amino acids: CASGTGVYEQYF.

This clone has ten or more counts. The chain links TRBV11-1 to TRBJ2-7; 8 bases fit TRBD1. Unmatched junction bases numbered 6, after V lost 1 base and J lost 1 base. The CDR3 totals 16 residues. CDR1 is SGHAT, CDR2 FQDESV, per germline (reference sequence). The CDR3 DNA sequence: TGTGCCAGCAGCTTAGTCCAGGGACAGGCGTCCTACGAGCAGTACTTC. Translation: CASSLVQGQASYEQYF.

In its sample, this clone was seen many times. The chain employs TRBV2 and TRBJ2-2, with D unclear. Germline loops: CDR1 SNHLY, CDR2 FYNNEI. The CDR3 has 16 residues. The V gene lost 3 bases and the J gene lost 4 bases, with 15 bases spanning the gap. The CDR3 DNA follows: TGTGCCAGCAGTGAGCAGTCGGCTCGTGGCACCGGGGAGCTGTTTTTT. Encoded protein: CASSEQSARGTGELFF.

This clone has at least ten counts. The same CDR3 can be traced to other DNA sequences in this sample. The chain combines TRBV5-1 with TRBJ2-7, with no clear D. Trimming shortened V by 2 bases and J by 0 bases, and 6 bases separated the two germline ends. Germline loops: CDR1 SGHRS, CDR2 YFSETQ. The CDR3 is made up of 13 amino acids. CDR3 sequence reads: CASSFGSSYEQYF. The CDR3 bases are TGCGCCAGCAGCTTCGGCAGCTCCTACGAGCAGTACTTC.

Concerning this clone itself: This sequence may be a read error, since a much larger clone differs from it by one base. This CDR3 is CASSKEWAWNNEQFF. The CDR3 bases are TGTGCCAGTAGTAAGGAGTGGGCATGGAACAATGAGCAGTTCTTC. The V and J genes are TRBV19 and TRBJ2-1, with unresolved D. In germline, CDR1 is LNHDA, CDR2 SQIVND (reference sequence). V lost 4 bases to trimming and J lost 5 bases, with 15 bases between them. CDR3 length: 15 residues.

This clone was found many times. The rearrangement uses TRBV7-2 and TRBJ1-2; D unresolved. The germline V gene has CDR1 SGHTA and CDR2 FQGNSA. The CDR3 consists of 14 residues. V was trimmed by 3 bases and J by 0 bases, leaving 8 bases between them. CDR3 DNA sequence: TGTGCCAGCAGCTTGGTCGGTGCTAACTATGGCTACACCTTC. It codes for CASSLVGANYGYTF. Combining the CDR3 with reference TRBV7-2 and TRBJ1-2 gives the whole variable domain GAGVSQSPSNKVTEKGKDVELRCDPISGHTALYWYRQSLGQGLEFLIYFQGNSAPDKSGLPSDRFSAERTGGSVSTLTIQRTQQEDSAVYLCASSLVGANYGYTFGSGTRLTVV.

This clone was picked up many times. V and J are TRBV6-1 and TRBJ1-1, with a tentative D call TRBD1 (6 bases). Germline V gives CDR1 MNHNS, CDR2 SASEGT. Trimming removed 3 bases from V and 8 bases from J, with 7 bases in between. This CDR3 comprises 11 residues. The CDR3 DNA reads TGTGCCAGCAGTGACAGGGGCGAAGCTTTCTTT. Translating gives CASSDRGEAFF.

This clone came up a few times. The V gene is TRBV14, the J gene TRBJ1-4; D unresolved. The V and J ends lost 5 bases and 1 base respectively, with 11 bases between them. The CDR3 covers 15 residues. Per the germline V gene, CDR1 is SGHDN and CDR2 is FVKESK. CDR3 in amino acids: CASSSSLETNEKLFF. For the CDR3, the DNA is TGTGCCAGCAGCTCTTCGTTGGAAACTAATGAAAAACTGTTTTTT.